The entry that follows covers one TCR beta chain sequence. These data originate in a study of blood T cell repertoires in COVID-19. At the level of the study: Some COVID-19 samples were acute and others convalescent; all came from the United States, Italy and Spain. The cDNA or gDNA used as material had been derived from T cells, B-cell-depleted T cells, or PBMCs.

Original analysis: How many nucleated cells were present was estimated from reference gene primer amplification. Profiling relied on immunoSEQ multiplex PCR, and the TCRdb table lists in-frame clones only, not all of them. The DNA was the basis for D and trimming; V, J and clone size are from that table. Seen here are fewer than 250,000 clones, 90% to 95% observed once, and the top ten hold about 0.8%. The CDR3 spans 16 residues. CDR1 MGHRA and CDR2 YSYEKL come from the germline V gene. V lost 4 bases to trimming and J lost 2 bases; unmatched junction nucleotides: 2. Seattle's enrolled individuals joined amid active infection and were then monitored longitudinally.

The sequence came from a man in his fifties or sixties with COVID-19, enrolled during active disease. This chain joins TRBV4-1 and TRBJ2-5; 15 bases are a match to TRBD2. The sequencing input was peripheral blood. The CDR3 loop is CASSLGLAGGQETQYF. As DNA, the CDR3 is TGCGCCAGCAGCCTTGGACTAGCGGGAGGGCAAGAGACCCAGTACTTC.